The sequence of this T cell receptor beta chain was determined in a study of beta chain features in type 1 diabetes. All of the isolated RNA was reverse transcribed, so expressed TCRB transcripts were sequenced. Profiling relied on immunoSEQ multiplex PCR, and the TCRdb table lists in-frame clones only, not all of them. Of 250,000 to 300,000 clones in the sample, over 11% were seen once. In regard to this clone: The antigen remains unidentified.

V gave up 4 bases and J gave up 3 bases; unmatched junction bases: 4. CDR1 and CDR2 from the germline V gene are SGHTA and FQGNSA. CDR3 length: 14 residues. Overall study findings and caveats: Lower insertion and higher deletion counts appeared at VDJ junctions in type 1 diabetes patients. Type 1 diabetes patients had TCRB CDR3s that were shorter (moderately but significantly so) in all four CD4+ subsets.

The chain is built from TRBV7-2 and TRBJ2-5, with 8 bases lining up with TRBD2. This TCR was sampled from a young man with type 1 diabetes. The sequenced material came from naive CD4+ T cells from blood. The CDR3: CASSSGGGKETQYF. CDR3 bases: TGTGCCAGCAGCTCCGGCGGGGGGAAAGAGACCCAGTACTTC.